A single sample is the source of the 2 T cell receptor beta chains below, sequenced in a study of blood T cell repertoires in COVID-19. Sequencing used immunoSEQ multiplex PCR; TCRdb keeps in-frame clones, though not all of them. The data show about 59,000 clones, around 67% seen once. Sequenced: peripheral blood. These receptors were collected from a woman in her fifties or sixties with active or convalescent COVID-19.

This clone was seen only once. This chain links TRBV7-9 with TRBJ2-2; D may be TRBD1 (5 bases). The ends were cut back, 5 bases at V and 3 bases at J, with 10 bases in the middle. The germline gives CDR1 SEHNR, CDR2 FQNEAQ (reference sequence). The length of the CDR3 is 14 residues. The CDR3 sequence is CASSVDSYTGELFF. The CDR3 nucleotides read TGTGCCAGCAGCGTCGACAGTTACACCGGGGAGCTGTTTTTT.

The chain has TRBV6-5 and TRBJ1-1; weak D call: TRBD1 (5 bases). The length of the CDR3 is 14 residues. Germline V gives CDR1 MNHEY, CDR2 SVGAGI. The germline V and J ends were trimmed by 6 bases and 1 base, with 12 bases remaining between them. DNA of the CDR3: TGTGCCAGCAGAGCAGGGTTAGGGAACACTGAAGCTTTCTTT. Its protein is CASRAGLGNTEAFF.